This T cell receptor (beta chain) appears in the sequencing data of a study of blood T cell repertoires in COVID-19. The overall study: From the United States, Italy and Spain came samples of acute and convalescent COVID-19. The analysed material was cDNA or gDNA that came from T cells, B-cell-depleted T cells, or PBMCs.

Original processing methods: It was from reference gene primer amplification that nucleated cell counts were estimated. Clones were read by immunoSEQ multiplex PCR, and TCRdb kept only the in-frame ones, dropping some. The V and J calls and the clone size are those of that table, but D and trimming were determined from the DNA. The data contain about 220,000 clones, 85% to 90% of them singletons. The germline V gene has CDR1 KGHSH and CDR2 LQKENI. V shed 4 bases and J shed 2 bases, with 18 bases lying between them. This CDR3 has 16 residues. The cohort comprised adults aged 18 to 89 years residing in approximately 25 US areas.

This rearrangement joins TRBV18 to TRBJ2-7; maybe TRBD1 (5 bases). The sequencing sample was made of PBMCs or T cells enriched from blood (not recorded which). The clonotype originates from a woman aged 18-29 years in a cohort exposed to, infected with or recovered from COVID-19 (not recorded which). CDR3 region: CASSRDLTQAAYEQYF. CDR3 DNA: TGTGCCAGCTCACGTGACTTGACACAGGCAGCCTACGAGCAGTACTTC.